The clone carrying this T cell receptor beta chain was seen a handful of times. Germline CDR1 and CDR2: MNHEY and SVGAGI. CDR3 length equals 14 residues. V was trimmed by 7 bases and J by 3 bases, leaving 15 bases between them. Method: immunoSEQ multiplex PCR; TCRdb's copy keeps in-frame clones and lacks some. The sample lists around 30,000 clones; approximately 90% were seen once. The data belong to a study of control samples from healthy donors and cancer patients. Sequenced material: PBMCs. The chain links TRBV6-5 to TRBJ1-1, with a possible D match to TRBD1 (5 bases). This clonotype was sampled from a man in his forties or fifties with lung cancer. CDR3 sequence reads: CASNTGGIDTEAFF. CDR3 DNA: TGTGCCAGCAATACAGGAGGAATCGACACTGAAGCTTTCTTT.